This T cell receptor (beta chain) was captured in a study of breast tumors, draining lymph nodes, adjacent tissues. Each CDR3 protein is one row after TCRdb ran MiXCR on the multiplex PCR reads. The sample records around 300,000 distinct CDR3 sequences, over 25% being singletons. Germline V gene sequence: CDR1 LNHDA, CDR2 SQIVND (reference sequence). J was trimmed by 6 bases and V by 3 bases; bases with no gene match: 5. The CDR3 extends over 14 amino acids. A note on this clonotype: Its antigen remains unidentified.

Axillary draining lymph nodes of breast cancer patients supplied the node samples. Study-wide findings and caveats: That most tumor T cells come from lymph nodes remained unproven. The data were judged consistent with most tumor T cells coming from lymph node and expanding in tumor. Luminal-like breast cancer showed significantly greater tumor-nontumor repertoire similarity than basal-like breast cancer did. Tumor TCR diversity was below lymph nodes but above nontumor tissue.

Sequences were obtained from axillary lymph node tissue. The chain joins TRBV19 to TRBJ1-5; 7 nucleotides align to TRBD1. This TCR came from a female donor with breast cancer. Some clones in this sample may be carry-over from other donors' samples. The CDR3: CASSMSGGAQPQHF. The CDR3 region has the DNA TGTGCCAGTAGTATGTCAGGGGGGGCTCAGCCCCAGCATTTT.